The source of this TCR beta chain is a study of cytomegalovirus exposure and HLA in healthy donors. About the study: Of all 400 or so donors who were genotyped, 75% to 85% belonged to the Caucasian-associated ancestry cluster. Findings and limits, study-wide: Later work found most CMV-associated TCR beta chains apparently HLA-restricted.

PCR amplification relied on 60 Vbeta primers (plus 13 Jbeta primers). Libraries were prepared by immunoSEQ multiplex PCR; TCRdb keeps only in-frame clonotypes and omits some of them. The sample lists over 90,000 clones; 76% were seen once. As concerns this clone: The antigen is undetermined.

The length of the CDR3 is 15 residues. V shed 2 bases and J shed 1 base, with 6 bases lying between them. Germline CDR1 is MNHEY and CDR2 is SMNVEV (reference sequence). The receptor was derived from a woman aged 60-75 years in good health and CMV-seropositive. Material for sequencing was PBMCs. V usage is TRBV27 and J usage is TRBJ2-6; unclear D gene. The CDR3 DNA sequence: TGTGCCAGCAGTTTAACAGTGTCTGGGGCCAACGTCCTGACTTTC. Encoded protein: CASSLTVSGANVLTF.